This T cell receptor (beta chain) was captured in a study of cytomegalovirus exposure and HLA in healthy donors. 60 Vbeta and 13 Jbeta primers were used in PCR. Sequencing was performed with immunoSEQ multiplex PCR; in TCRdb, only in-frame clones are kept and a portion is missing. The sample carries about 170,000 clones, 80% to 90% recorded once. This CDR3 comprises 14 residues. In germline, CDR1 is SEHNR, CDR2 FQNEAQ (reference sequence). The trim removed 3 bases at V and 4 bases at J, leaving 4 bases unmatched. The TCR comes from a man aged 30 to 45 in good health and CMV-seropositive. The chain couples TRBV7-9 to TRBJ1-1; 8 nucleotides agree with TRBD1. Source material: PBMCs. CDR3 nucleotides: TGTGCCAGCAGCTTGCCGGACAGGGCCACTGAAGCTTTCTTT. Amino acids: CASSLPDRATEAFF.